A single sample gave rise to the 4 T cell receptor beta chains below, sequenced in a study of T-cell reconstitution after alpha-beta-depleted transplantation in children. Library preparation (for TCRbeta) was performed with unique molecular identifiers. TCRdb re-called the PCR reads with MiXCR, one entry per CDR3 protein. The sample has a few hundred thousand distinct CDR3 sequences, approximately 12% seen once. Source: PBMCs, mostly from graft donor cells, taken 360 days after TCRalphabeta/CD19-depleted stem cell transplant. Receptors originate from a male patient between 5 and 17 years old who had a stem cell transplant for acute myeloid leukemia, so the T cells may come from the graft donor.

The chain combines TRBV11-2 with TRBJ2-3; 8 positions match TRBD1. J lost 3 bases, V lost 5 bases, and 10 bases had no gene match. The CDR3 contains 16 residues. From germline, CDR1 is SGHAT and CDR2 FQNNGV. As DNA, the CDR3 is TGTGCCAGCAGCCCGACTCGGGGGACAGGAACAGATACGCAGTATTTT. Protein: CASSPTRGTGTDTQYF. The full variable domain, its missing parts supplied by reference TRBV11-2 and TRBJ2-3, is EAGVAQSPRYKIIEKRQSVAFWCNPISGHATLYWYQQILGQGPKLLIQFQNNGVVDDSQLPKDRFSAERLKGVDSTLKIQPAKLEDSAVYLCASSPTRGTGTDTQYFGPGTRLTVL.

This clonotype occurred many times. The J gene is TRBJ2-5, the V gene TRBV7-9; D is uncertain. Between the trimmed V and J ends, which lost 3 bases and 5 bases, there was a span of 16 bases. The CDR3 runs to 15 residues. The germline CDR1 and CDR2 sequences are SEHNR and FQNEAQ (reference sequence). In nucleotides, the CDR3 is TGTGCCAGCAGCTTTGCAATCCCATTCTCTGAGACCCAGTACTTC. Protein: CASSFAIPFSETQYF.

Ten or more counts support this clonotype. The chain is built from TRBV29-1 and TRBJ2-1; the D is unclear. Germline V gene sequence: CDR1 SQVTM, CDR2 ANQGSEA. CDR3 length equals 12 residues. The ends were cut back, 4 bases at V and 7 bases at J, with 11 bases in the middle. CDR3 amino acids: CSVGRGRNEQFF. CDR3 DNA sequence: TGCAGCGTTGGGCGAGGTAGAAATGAGCAGTTCTTC.

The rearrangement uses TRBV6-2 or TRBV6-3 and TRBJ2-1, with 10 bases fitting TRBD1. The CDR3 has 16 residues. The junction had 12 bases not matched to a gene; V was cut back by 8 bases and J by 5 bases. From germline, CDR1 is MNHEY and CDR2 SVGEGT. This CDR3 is CASLEVPGQGNNEQFF. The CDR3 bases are TGTGCCAGCTTAGAGGTCCCGGGACAGGGGAACAATGAGCAGTTCTTC.